This T cell receptor (beta chain) was found in a study of neoadjuvant nivolumab and ipilimumab in lung cancer. The V gene lost 3 bases and the J gene lost 5 bases, with 11 bases spanning the gap. The CDR3 sequence is 13 residues long. Germline assignment: CDR1 LNHDA and CDR2 SQIVND (reference sequence). Data came from immunoSEQ multiplex PCR; TCRdb stores just in-frame clones and leaves some out. The table lists about 30,000 clones, under 85% of them singletons. The chain has TRBV19 and TRBJ2-7; weak D call: TRBD1 (6 bases). Sequencing was performed on tumor tissue, taken after neoadjuvant nivolumab, alone or with ipilimumab, at or shortly before surgery. The TCR sequence derives from an adult with non-small cell lung cancer. The CDR3 bases are TGTGCCAGTAGTATCGGACAGTATGACGAGCAGTACTTC. It translates to CASSIGQYDEQYF.